This passage covers 26 T cell receptor beta chains from one sample sequenced in a study of OX40 agonist ivuxolimab in advanced cancers. The protocol was immunoSEQ multiplex PCR, while the TCRdb copy is restricted to in-frame clones and leaves out a portion. The sample contains 65,000 to 80,000 clones, around 89% of which appear only once. Sequencing used CD4+ or CD8+ T cells sorted from blood, obtained in a trial of the OX40 agonist ivuxolimab. These receptors were obtained from an adult with an advanced solid tumor such as melanoma, head and neck, liver or kidney cancer.

The chain uses TRBV18 and TRBJ1-3; 11 bases align to TRBD1. Germline loops: CDR1 KGHSH, CDR2 LQKENI. The V gene end was trimmed by 4 bases and the J gene end by 1 base; junction bases not matched to a gene: 3. CDR3 length: 16 amino acids. Here the CDR3 DNA reads TGTGCCAGCTCACGCGGACAGGGGGCATCTGGAAACACCATATATTTT. Translating gives CASSRGQGASGNTIYF.

CDR3 sequence reads: CASSYTPGAGNEQYF. DNA of the CDR3: TGTGCCAGCAGCTACACCCCCGGAGCCGGGAACGAGCAGTACTTC. The chain couples TRBV11-3 to TRBJ2-5, with D possibly TRBD2 on 5 matching bases. The DNA end lines up better with TRBJ2-7; the J call may be wrong. Germline V gene lookup returns CDR1 SGHNT and CDR2 YENEEA. The CDR3 is 15 amino acids.

This clone showed up just once. The chain joins TRBV7-2 to TRBJ2-7, with D perhaps matching TRBD2 (6 bases). Trimming removed 6 bases from V and 0 bases from J, with 15 bases in between. The V gene's germline CDR1 is SGHTA and CDR2 FQGNSA. There are 15 residues in the CDR3. The CDR3 nucleotides are TGTGCCAGCAGTCGCCAGCGGGCAAGCTCCTACGAGCAGTACTTC. This sequence encodes CASSRQRASSYEQYF.

V gene TRBV10-3 combines with J gene TRBJ2-1; 13 nucleotides agree with TRBD2. Germline lookup yields CDR1 ENHRY and CDR2 SYGVKD. V lost 6 bases to trimming and J lost 8 bases; unmatched junction nucleotides: 7. The CDR3 contains 15 residues. CDR3 nucleotides: TGTGCCATCAGCCCAACTAGCGGGAGGGTTTATGAGCAGTTCTTC. Translation gives CAISPTSGRVYEQFF.

The genes are TRBV27 and TRBJ1-1; unclear D gene. This CDR3 has 13 residues. Germline values: CDR1 MNHEY, CDR2 SMNVEV (reference sequence). Between the trimmed V and J ends, which lost 2 bases and 5 bases, there was a span of 9 bases. Here the CDR3 DNA reads TGTGCCAGCAGTTTAAGGGCCAGGACTGAAGCTTTCTTT. Translated: CASSLRARTEAFF.

The genes are TRBV7-2 and TRBJ2-2, with 9 bases matching TRBD1. This CDR3 comprises 13 residues. Germline lookup yields CDR1 SGHTA and CDR2 FQGNSA. V lost 5 bases and J lost 10; bases outside the gene matches: 5. The CDR3 nucleotides read TGTGCCAGCAGCCCTCGGACAGGGGTGGAGCTGTTTTTT. This sequence encodes CASSPRTGVELFF.

The chain uses TRBV7-2 and TRBJ2-7, with 9 positions matching TRBD2. In germline, CDR1 is SGHTA, CDR2 FQGNSA. The CDR3 is 16 amino acids. V was pared by 1 base and J by 4 bases, with 8 bases of the junction left unmatched. CDR3 sequence: CASSLGISGSFYEQYF. The CDR3 nucleotides are TGTGCCAGCAGCTTAGGTATTAGCGGGAGCTTTTACGAGCAGTACTTC.

The V call is TRBV19, the J call TRBJ1-3; 12 bases are shared with TRBD1. V lost 9 bases, J lost 1 base, and 4 bases stayed unmatched. This CDR3 has 15 residues. Germline assignment: CDR1 LNHDA and CDR2 SQIVND (reference sequence). The CDR3 nucleotides are TGTGCCAGCGGGACAGGGGGCGAATCTGGAAACACCATATATTTT. Its protein product is CASGTGGESGNTIYF.

The V and J genes are TRBV5-6 and TRBJ1-4; 9 nucleotides align to TRBD1. The V gene's germline CDR1 is SGHDT and CDR2 YYEEEE. J gave up 5 bases and V 0 bases, and 5 bases lay outside the gene matches. The CDR3 has 16 amino acids. CDR3 nucleotides: TGTGCCAGCAGCTTGGTAACCGGGACAGGGAATGAAAAACTGTTTTTT. It codes for CASSLVTGTGNEKLFF.

The chain uses TRBV7-2 and TRBJ1-2; D not certain. Germline V gene data show CDR1 as SGHTA and CDR2 as FQGNSA. Trimming cost V 5 bases and J 0 bases, with 13 bases left between them. The CDR3 spans 15 residues. The CDR3 region is CASSPAHGANYGYTF. Written as DNA, the CDR3 is TGTGCCAGCAGCCCTGCTCACGGGGCTAACTATGGCTACACCTTC.

V and J are TRBV19 and TRBJ1-3, with 9 positions matching TRBD1. The V and J ends lost 5 bases and 5 bases, in that order; junction bases with no gene match: 7. CDR1 and CDR2 from the germline V gene are LNHDA and SQIVND (reference sequence). The CDR3 spans 15 residues. The CDR3 region has the DNA TGTGCCAGTAGTCTCACAGGGGGCAGCAGAAACACCATATATTTT. Translated, it gives CASSLTGGSRNTIYF.

The chain employs TRBV29-1 and TRBJ2-5; 8 nucleotides align to TRBD1. Unmatched junction bases numbered 10, after V lost 4 bases and J lost 6 bases. CDR1 SQVTM and CDR2 ANQGSEA come from the germline V gene. The CDR3 length is 14 residues. CDR3 region: CSVAIGTGWQTQYF. The CDR3 DNA sequence: TGCAGCGTTGCTATCGGGACAGGCTGGCAGACCCAGTACTTC.

This chain connects TRBV6-6 to TRBJ2-3; D gene ambiguous. CDR1 is MNHNY, CDR2 SVGAGI, per germline (reference sequence). Trimming cost V 6 bases and J 2 bases, with 9 bases left between them. CDR3 size: 13 residues. The CDR3 is CASRAGYTDTQYF. The CDR3 DNA follows: TGTGCCAGCAGAGCAGGTTACACAGATACGCAGTATTTT.

The J gene is TRBJ2-2, the V gene TRBV27; 11 nucleotides agree with TRBD2. V dropped 6 bases and J dropped 0; count of bases not matched to a gene: 3. CDR3 length: 16 residues. CDR1 and CDR2 (germline): MNHEY, SMNVEV (reference sequence). The CDR3 bases are TGTGCCAGCAGAGGACTAGCGGGCGCGAACACCGGGGAGCTGTTTTTT. This translates into CASRGLAGANTGELFF.

This chain uses TRBV5-4 with TRBJ2-6, with D perhaps being TRBD1 or TRBD2 (5 bases each). Trimming stripped 0 bases from V and 14 bases from J, with 15 bases between. Per the germline V gene, CDR1 is SGHNT and CDR2 is YYREEE (reference sequence). CDR3 size: 14 residues. Here the CDR3 reads CASSLALGTEFLTF. Written as DNA, the CDR3 is TGTGCCAGCAGCTTGGCTTTGGGGACGGAGTTCCTGACTTTC.

The rearrangement links TRBV4-1 to TRBJ2-3; D is uncertain. CDR3 length: 15 residues. Germline values: CDR1 MGHRA, CDR2 YSYEKL. The ends were cut back, 3 bases at V and 2 bases at J, with 12 bases in the middle. Written as DNA, the CDR3 is TGCGCCAGCAGCCAGACCCGCGACCACACAGATACGCAGTATTTT. Protein product: CASSQTRDHTDTQYF.

CDR3 bases: TGTGCCAGCAGTGAAGAGGGGGGGGGTCAAGAGACCCAGTACTTC. This sequence encodes CASSEEGGGQETQYF. The rearrangement uses TRBV2 and TRBJ2-5, with D maybe TRBD2 (7 bases). This CDR3 contains 15 residues. Trimming took 1 base from V and 2 from J, leaving 11 bases between them. Germline V gene sequence: CDR1 SNHLY, CDR2 FYNNEI.

J is TRBJ2-7 and V is TRBV30; 7 nucleotides agree with TRBD1. The CDR3 has 14 residues. The J segment lost 6 bases and the V segment lost 4 bases, leaving 12 bases of the junction unmatched. Germline CDR1 is GTSNPN and CDR2 is SVGIG (reference sequence). The CDR3 DNA follows: TGTGCCTGGAATAAACTCTTAGGGGGCACCGAGCAGTACTTC. It encodes CAWNKLLGGTEQYF.

The chain is built from TRBV18 and TRBJ2-5; 8 bases match TRBD1. The CDR3 spans 15 residues. V shed 6 bases, J shed 5 bases, and the junction held 11 bases outside the gene matches. Germline assignment: CDR1 KGHSH and CDR2 LQKENI. The CDR3 protein is CASSRGQGREETQYF. The CDR3 region has the DNA TGTGCCAGCTCCCGTGGACAGGGAAGGGAGGAGACCCAGTACTTC. Combining the CDR3 with reference TRBV18 and TRBJ2-5 gives the whole variable domain NAGVMQNPRHLVRRRGQEARLRCSPMKGHSHVYWYRQLPEEGLKFMVYLQKENIIDESGMPKERFSAEFPKEGPSILRIQQVVRGDSAAYFCASSRGQGREETQYFGPGTRLLVL.

This rearrangement joins TRBV5-1 to TRBJ2-1; the D gene is possibly TRBD2 (7 bases). Trimming took off 0 bases at V and 1 base at J, with 11 bases between the two ends. The CDR3 consists of 16 residues. Germline CDR1 is SGHRS and CDR2 is YFSETQ. CDR3 coding DNA: TGCGCCAGCAGCTTGGGCGGGGGCCGGTCCTACAATGAGCAGTTCTTC. It yields the protein CASSLGGGRSYNEQFF.

This clone is a singleton in its sample. CDR3 DNA sequence: TGTGCCTGGAGTTACCGGGGACCCTCCGAGCAGTACTTC. Its translation is CAWSYRGPSEQYF. The chain employs TRBV30 and TRBJ2-7; D may be TRBD1 or TRBD2 (5 bases each). CDR1 is GTSNPN and CDR2 is SVGIG in the germline V gene (reference sequence). Trimming removed 2 bases from V and 6 bases from J, with 14 bases in between. This CDR3 region has 13 residues.

J is TRBJ1-1 and V is TRBV19; D not certain. Trimming removed 11 bases from V and 3 bases from J, with 13 bases in between. Germline V CDR1 and CDR2: LNHDA, SQIVND (reference sequence). This CDR3 spans 12 amino acids. The CDR3, as DNA: TGTGCCTCTCGGATTCCAGACACTGAAGCTTTCTTT. Amino acids: CASRIPDTEAFF.

The chain links TRBV13 to TRBJ2-5; TRBD2 matches 7 bases. The assigned J gene may be wrong: the sequence end matches TRBJ2-7 better. Looked up from germline, CDR1 is PRHDT and CDR2 is FYEKMQ (reference sequence). CDR3 length equals 15 residues. CDR3 amino acids: CASSPSTAGPYEQYF. CDR3 sequence (DNA): TGTGCCAGCAGCCCCTCAACAGCGGGGCCCTACGAGCAGTACTTC.

This sequence joins TRBV29-1 and TRBJ2-5, with a tentative D call TRBD1 (6 bases). The CDR3 spans 12 residues. V lost 3 bases and J 3 bases, leaving 8 bases between the germline ends. The V gene's germline CDR1 is SQVTM and CDR2 ANQGSEA. For the CDR3, the DNA is TGCAGCGTTGACAGGGGAAAAGAGACCCAGTACTTC. Translation: CSVDRGKETQYF. The full variable domain, with the rest looked up from reference TRBV29-1 and TRBJ2-5, is SAVISQKPSRDICQRGTSLTIQCQVDSQVTMMFWYRQQPGQSLTLIATANQGSEATYESGFVIDKFPISRPNLTFSTLTVSNMSPEDSSIYLCSVDRGKETQYFGPGTRLLVL.

This chain links TRBV18 with TRBJ2-7; 7 positions agree with TRBD1. J lost 3 bases, V lost 3 bases, and 11 bases had no gene match. Germline values: CDR1 KGHSH, CDR2 LQKENI. CDR3 length: 16 residues. The CDR3 DNA follows: TGTGCCAGCTCACCCAATTTGGGACAGACGAACTACGAGCAGTACTTC. The encoded protein is CASSPNLGQTNYEQYF.

The J gene is TRBJ2-7, the V gene TRBV29-1, with 12 nucleotides matching TRBD2. Germline V gene data show CDR1 as SQVTM and CDR2 as ANQGSEA. The CDR3 has 12 residues. The junction had 5 bases not matched to a gene; V was cut back by 7 bases and J by 7 bases. The CDR3 coding sequence is TGCAGCGCCGTGCTAGCGGGAGGGGAGCAGTACTTC. Encoded protein: CSAVLAGGEQYF.